What follows describes a single T cell receptor (beta chain). This clonotype was observed many times. Its antigen is currently not known. Base qualities are not recorded, but no much larger clone differs from it by a single base. The sample's treatment or condition label, decoded: allogeneic hematopoietic cell transplantation with graft depleted of TCRalphabeta T cells and CD19 B cells. The transplant recipients were children given TCRalphabeta/CD19-depleted allogeneic hematopoietic cell grafts. The library was obtained by PCR. Sequenced on an Illumina HiSeq 2500. To normalize quantification of the TCRbeta repertoire, the TCR libraries were built with molecular barcoding that relied on unique molecular identifiers. TCRdb handled the public reads itself, with Q25 trimming in fastp and clone calling in MiXCR, and kept productive beta chains. Rows are unified per CDR3 protein, each entry keeping the most common DNA and genes. The sample table shows 200,000 to 250,000 distinct CDR3 sequences, and approximately 10% are seen once. The top ten clonotypes cover roughly 30% of the sample.

This entry is derived from a study of T-cell reconstitution after alpha-beta-depleted transplantation in children (dated by TCRdb to the mid-2010s). Concerning the study at large: Using TCR repertoire profiling, the study followed T-cell immune reconstitution in a quantitative way in children after TCRalphabeta/CD19-depleted allogeneic hematopoietic cell transplantation. What the authors observed across the whole study: The apparently early recovery of alphabetaT-cell counts about two months after transplant reportedly depended on only several hundred rapidly expanded clones that came from non-depleted graft cells. Hyperexpanded clone frequencies declined over subsequent months; after one year, T-cell counts and TCRbeta diversity were mostly attributed to newly produced T cells. In some patients, the high TCRbeta diversity seen at day 60 was put down to recipient T cells and intrathymic progenitors that had survived conditioning.

Sequences SGHDN (CDR1) and FVKESK (CDR2) are obtained from the germline V gene. V loses 4 bases, J loses 4 bases, and the germline ends lie 13 bases apart. Reading from cysteine to phenylalanine, the CDR3 counts 14 amino acids. Only the CDR3 portion is preserved as DNA: 42 bases, with reading frame beginning at the first base. This receptor was identified in a child under two years old with acute myeloid leukemia, due to receive a stem cell transplant. This sample comprised PBMCs, obtained before TCRalphabeta/CD19-depleted stem cell transplant. Recombination linked TRBV14 to TRBJ1-1, with the identity of the D gene unclear. The DNA sequence is TGTGCCAGCAGCCCTCAGCCCCCACCCACTGAAGCTTTCTTT. The resulting protein is CASSPQPPPTEAFF.